This T cell receptor beta chain is drawn from a study of CD8 T cells in Susac syndrome. Germline loops: CDR1 SQVTM, CDR2 ANQGSEA. V shed 1 base and J shed 6 bases, with 16 bases lying between them. This CDR3 has 15 amino acids. RNA amounts of 0.5 to 1 ug underwent reverse transcription with random hexamers. TCRdb ran MiXCR on the immunoSEQ multiplex PCR reads and lists one entry per CDR3 protein. The sample holds roughly 180,000 distinct CDR3 sequences, approximately 94% seen once. Sequencing was done on a sample of CD4+ T cells from PBMCs. The TCR was taken from a human donor in good health. The chain links TRBV29-1 to TRBJ2-1, with D unclear. The CDR3 loop reads CSVEVPRVRGNEQFF. The CDR3 DNA is TGCAGCGTTGAAGTTCCAAGGGTAAGAGGCAATGAGCAGTTCTTC.